A selection of T cell receptor beta chains follows, all from one sample in a study of CD8+ T cells in alopecia areata. The data were produced by immunoSEQ multiplex PCR, yet TCRdb's version contains in-frame clones alone and is incomplete. The sample records some 150,000 clones, 45% to 55% being singletons. Sample: CD8+ T cells sorted from blood, taken at week 0. These receptors were taken from a human donor with alopecia areata. The CDR3 runs from the conserved cysteine through the conserved F or W. D genes are given only for firm matches. Not all rows give a size; the values are once, few, many and, for expanded clones, a class.

TRBD1,TRBJ1-1,TRBV4-3,-,TGCGCCAGCAGCCGGACAGGGTTATCGACTGAAGCTTTCTTT,CASSRTGLSTEAFF
-,TRBJ1-1,TRBV30,-,TGTGCCTGGACTAAACAGGGAGGCACTGAAGCTTTCTTT,CAWTKQGGTEAFF
TRBD1,TRBJ2-2,TRBV7-9,-,TGTGCCAGCAGCTTCTCGGAACAGGGGCCCACCGGGGAGCTGTTTTTT,CASSFSEQGPTGELFF
-,TRBJ1-4,TRBV25-1,-,TGTGCCAGCAGTGAATATCGTGCCGACGAAAAACTGTTTTTT,CASSEYRADEKLFF
-,TRBJ1-2,TRBV19,-,TGTGCCAGTAGTACGTCCGGGACAATCTATGGCTACACCTTC,CASSTSGTIYGYTF
-,TRBJ2-7,TRBV1,once,TGCACCAGCAGCCACCCCTCCCCGGGACTAGTGTCTTACGAGCAGTACTTC,CTSSHPSPGLVSYEQYF
-,TRBJ2-3,TRBV27,-,TGTGCCAGCAGTAGCAGGGAATTGACAGATACGCAGTATTTT,CASSSRELTDTQYF
TRBD2,TRBJ2-7,TRBV30,-,TGTGCCTGGAGTCTGGGAGGGCTATCCTACGAGCAGTACTTC,CAWSLGGLSYEQYF
-,TRBJ2-2,TRBV6-5,-,TGTGCCAGCAGTTACTCCAAAACCGGGGAGCTGTTTTTT,CASSYSKTGELFF
TRBD1,TRBJ2-7,TRBV5-1,-,TGCGCCAGCAACCCATTACCGGGACAGGGTTCCCACGAGCAGTACTTC,CASNPLPGQGSHEQYF
TRBD1,TRBJ1-2,TRBV12-5,-,TGTGCTAGTGGTTTGGAAGGGGGCACCGCCTATGGCTACACCTTC,CASGLEGGTAYGYTF
-,TRBJ2-4,TRBV9,-,TGTGCCAGCAGCGTAGAAGGTGGGGCCAAAAACATTCAGTACTTC,CASSVEGGAKNIQYF
-,TRBJ2-6,TRBV7-8,-,TGTGCCAGCAGCTTAGTTGCTTGGGGACCGCAGATATCTGGGGCCAACGTCCTGACTTTC,CASSLVAWGPQISGANVLTF
-,TRBJ2-2,TRBV15,few,TGTGCCACCAGCAGCACCAGGGACGCGGAGCTGTTTTTT,CATSSTRDAELFF
-,TRBJ2-7,TRBV9,-,TGTGCCAGCAGCGTAGACGTAGTCAACGAGCAGTACTTC,CASSVDVVNEQYF
-,TRBJ1-5,TRBV7-2,-,TGTGCCAGCAGCCCCCGGGGAGGGTTTAGCAATCAGCCCCAGCATTTT,CASSPRGGFSNQPQHF
-,TRBJ1-5,TRBV19,-,TGTGCCAGTACCAGTTCGGCCAGCAATCATCAGCCCCAGCATTTT,CASTSSASNHQPQHF
TRBD2,TRBJ2-7,TRBV11-2,many,TGTGCCAGCAGCTTAGGGACTAGCAAGGAGCAGTACTTC,CASSLGTSKEQYF
TRBD1,TRBJ2-7,TRBV7-9,-,TGTGCCAGCAGCTCCGGAGGACCGGGACAGCTCTACGAGCAGTACTTC,CASSSGGPGQLYEQYF
-,TRBJ2-1,TRBV9,few,TGTGCCAGCAGCGTCGATTTAGCTGAGCAGTTCTTC,CASSVDLAEQFF
TRBD2,TRBJ2-1,TRBV7-8,-,TGTGCCAGCAGCACCCCTGGGGGGGACAATGAGCAGTTCTTC,CASSTPGGDNEQFF
-,TRBJ2-1,TRBV11-2,-,TGTGCCAGCAGCTTAGGTCGGGAGCAGTTCTTC,CASSLGREQFF
-,TRBJ1-2,TRBV2,-,TGTGCCAGCAGTGACGGAAGGGGGTATGGCTACACCTTC,CASSDGRGYGYTF
-,TRBJ2-7,TRBV7-9,-,TGTGCCAGCAGCGGCCTATGGGGCGACGAGCAGTACTTC,CASSGLWGDEQYF
-,TRBJ2-3,TRBV7-2,-,TGTGCCAGCAGCTTAGGAGCAGACGGAGGCACAGATACGCAGTATTTT,CASSLGADGGTDTQYF
-,TRBJ1-2,TRBV29-1,once,TGCAGCGTGTACGCGGGGAACTTCGGCTACACCTTC,CSVYAGNFGYTF
-,TRBJ1-1,TRBV11-2,-,TGTGCCAGCAGCTTAGTATCTGGACAGAACACTGAAGCTTTCTTT,CASSLVSGQNTEAFF
TRBD1,TRBJ1-6,TRBV2,-,TGTGCCAGTATAGTGGACAGGGATAATTCACCCCTCCACTTT,CASIVDRDNSPLHF
-,TRBJ1-1,TRBV6-6,few,TGTGCCAGCAGTCCTAATGACGCTGAAGCTTTCTTT,CASSPNDAEAFF
TRBD2,TRBJ2-1,TRBV2,few,TGTGCCAGCATTGAAGCGGGGGGGCCAAGTGAGCAGTTCTTC,CASIEAGGPSEQFF
-,TRBJ1-4,TRBV25-1,once,TGTGCCAGCAGTGCCCTAGGGCGTGAAAAACTGTTTTTT,CASSALGREKLFF
-,TRBJ1-1,TRBV29-1,few,TGCAGCGCCCTGAACCCGGGGAAGACTGAAGCTTTCTTT,CSALNPGKTEAFF
-,TRBJ2-3,TRBV30,few,TGTGCCTGGAGTCTAGGAGATACGCAGTATTTT,CAWSLGDTQYF
TRBD2,TRBJ2-7,TRBV20-1,-,TGCAGTGCCCGACTAGCGGGAGAGCAGTACTTC,CSARLAGEQYF
-,TRBJ1-1,TRBV29-1,-,TGCAGCGGGAAGGTCGGCTTGAACACTGAAGCTTTCTTT,CSGKVGLNTEAFF
-,TRBJ2-2,TRBV13,-,TGTGCCAGCAGCTTCGGTGCGACAGCAAACACCGGGGAGCTGTTTTTT,CASSFGATANTGELFF
-,TRBJ1-5,TRBV5-6,-,TGTGCCAGCAGCTCCGGACAGCTGAATCAGCCCCAGCATTTT,CASSSGQLNQPQHF
-,TRBJ1-5,TRBV27,once,TGTGCCAGCAGTTTAGCACCTCATAGGGAGCCCCAGCATTTT,CASSLAPHREPQHF
-,TRBJ2-3,TRBV4-1,-,TGCGCCAGCAGCTCGCACCGAAGCACAGATACGCAGTATTTT,CASSSHRSTDTQYF
-,TRBJ2-2,TRBV10-3,medium-sized,TGTGCCACTAACCCAGAGGGGGCCGGGGAGCTGTTTTTT,CATNPEGAGELFF
-,TRBJ1-1,TRBV13,-,TGTGCCAGCAGCTTAGATAGAGTCGGTTACACTGAAGCTTTCTTT,CASSLDRVGYTEAFF
-,TRBJ1-2,TRBV29-1,-,TGCAGCGTCCGAGAGGCTAACTATGGCTACACCTTC,CSVREANYGYTF
-,TRBJ1-1,TRBV27,-,TGTGCCAGCTCCCATTCTTGGGTTTGGGACACTGAAGCTTTCTTT,CASSHSWVWDTEAFF
-,TRBJ1-2,TRBV9,-,TGTGCCAGCAGCGTCTCGGTCACAGGGCAAGCTAACTATGGCTACACCTTC,CASSVSVTGQANYGYTF
-,TRBJ2-7,TRBV30,-,TGTGCCTGGACTGACAACTCCTACGAGCAGTACTTC,CAWTDNSYEQYF
-,TRBJ1-2,TRBV29-1,-,TGCAGCGTTGACGAGGGGTTCTATGGCTACACCTTC,CSVDEGFYGYTF
-,TRBJ2-1,TRBV5-1,-,TGCGCCAGCAGCTCAGGGACCAACCTGGGTGAGCAGTTCTTC,CASSSGTNLGEQFF
TRBD2,TRBJ2-5,TRBV6-6,few,TGTGCCAGCAGTTACGGGAGGGATCAGTACTTC,CASSYGRDQYF
-,TRBJ1-2,TRBV30,few,TGTGCCTGGAGTGTTTCGCGCTCGACCCCCTACACCTTC,CAWSVSRSTPYTF
-,TRBJ1-2,TRBV14,-,TGTGCCAGCAGCCAAGAACGTCGGGGAGGACACCAAAGCGGCTACACCTTC,CASSQERRGGHQSGYTF
-,TRBJ2-7,TRBV13,-,TGTGCCAGCAGCCCCTGGACCGGCTACGAGCAGTACTTC,CASSPWTGYEQYF
TRBD1,TRBJ2-1,TRBV19,once,TGTGCCAGTAGTATCTGGGGACAGTCCAATGAGCAGTTCTTC,CASSIWGQSNEQFF
-,TRBJ2-7,TRBV19,-,TGTGCCAGTAGTACGTCAGACCGCTACGAGCAGTACTTC,CASSTSDRYEQYF